This T cell receptor beta chain is drawn from a study of blood T cells in healthy people across ages. In its sample, this clonotype was seen a few times. Germline V gene lookup returns CDR1 SGHRS and CDR2 YFSETQ. V lost 4 bases and J lost 0; bases outside the gene matches: 4. This CDR3 contains 15 residues. Isolation recovered at least 6.5 million PBMCs from every sample. Alongside a J-beta primer mix, a sample-barcoded 5' primer served in a second PCR lasting roughly 7 to 11 cycles. A tag from a template-switch adaptor with 12 random nucleotides marked each cDNA molecule. TCRdb re-derived calls from the 5' RACE reads in MiXCR, one entry per CDR3 protein. The table shows 920,000 or so distinct CDR3 sequences, with 35% to 50% occurring only once.

V gene TRBV5-1 combines with J gene TRBJ2-3; 8 bases line up with TRBD1. The specimen was blood. This sequence was found in a woman aged 60-75 years in good health. The DNA for the CDR3 is TGCGCCAGCAGCATAGGGACAGGAAGCACAGATACGCAGTATTTT. Translated: CASSIGTGSTDTQYF.